This T cell receptor (beta chain) is drawn from a study of blood T cells in healthy people across ages. Study-wide points: There was no known CMV status for donors, so expanded clonotype changes were possibly confounded. Diversity was estimated from one million T cells, and these estimates were considered underestimates.

In this sample, this clonotype turned up many times. Antigen: not known. Next came a second PCR, run for 7 to 11 cycles, which used a sample-barcoded 5' primer along with a J-beta primer mix. From the 5' RACE reads, TCRdb called clonotypes with MiXCR, one entry per CDR3 protein. The sample consists of some 710,000 distinct CDR3 sequences, 22% of them appearing once. Germline loops: CDR1 LGHNA, CDR2 YSLEER. Deletions cut 0 bases from V and 10 bases from J, with 7 bases between. This CDR3 is 12 amino acids long. Sequenced sample: blood. The rearrangement joins TRBV4-3 to TRBJ2-1, with D unresolved. This sequence was found in a man in his sixties or seventies in good health. The CDR3 region has the DNA TGCGCCAGCAGCCAAGATATTGGGGAGCAGTTCTTC. This codes for CASSQDIGEQFF.